The 10 T cell receptor beta chains below come from one sample, sequenced in a study of shared clonotypes between healthy human individuals. TCRdb's table, derived via immunoSEQ multiplex PCR, lists solely in-frame clones and lacks some. The data contain about 600,000 clones, around 95% of them seen just once; the ten biggest clones take up around 0.097%. In the naive CD8 group, cells lacked CD45RO and were positively selected for CCR7, so terminally differentiated effector memory CD45RA+ cells were left out. The sample comprised naive CD8+ T cells sorted from blood. The receptors were gathered from a woman in her twenties or thirties in good health.

The V gene is TRBV5-4, the J gene TRBJ2-3, with D maybe TRBD1 (5 bases). The germline V and J ends were trimmed by 0 bases and 2 bases, with 7 bases remaining between them. The germline CDR1 and CDR2 sequences are SGHNT and YYREEE (reference sequence). This CDR3 comprises 14 residues. The CDR3 nucleotides are TGTGCCAGCAGCTTGGAGGACAACACAGATACGCAGTATTTT. Protein: CASSLEDNTDTQYF. Drawing the rest from reference TRBV5-4 and TRBJ2-3, the complete variable domain is ETGVTQSPTHLIKTRGQQVTLRCSSQSGHNTVSWYQQALGQGPQFIFQYYREEENGRGNFPPRFSGLQFPNYSSELNVNALELDDSALYLCASSLEDNTDTQYFGPGTRLTVL.

The V and J genes are TRBV7-9 and TRBJ2-2, with D unclear. This CDR3 comprises 12 residues. Deletions cut 6 bases from V and 4 bases from J, with 6 bases between. CDR1 SEHNR and CDR2 FQNEAQ come from the germline V gene (reference sequence). DNA for the CDR3: TGTGCCAGCAGACCACTCACCGGGGAGCTGTTTTTT. Translating gives CASRPLTGELFF.

The chain employs TRBV11-2 and TRBJ1-4; 7 nucleotides agree with TRBD1. V lost 0 bases and J lost 1; bases outside the gene matches: 5. The CDR3 runs 17 residues. The V gene's germline CDR1 is SGHAT and CDR2 FQNNGV. Here the CDR3 reads CASSLEYPGGTNEKLFF. The CDR3 nucleotides are TGTGCCAGCAGCTTAGAGTACCCAGGGGGAACTAATGAAAAACTGTTTTTT.

On this clone: Different DNA sequences within this sample yield the same CDR3. This rearrangement joins TRBV19 to TRBJ1-5, with D uncertain. V was trimmed by 3 bases and J by 4 bases, leaving 4 bases between them. Germline CDR1 LNHDA, CDR2 SQIVND (reference sequence). The CDR3 sequence is 12 residues long. CDR3 nucleotide sequence: TGTGCCAGTAGTATCGGGAATCAGCCCCAGCATTTT. This codes for CASSIGNQPQHF.

V is TRBV27 and J is TRBJ1-5; 8 bases are a match to TRBD1. Germline V gene data show CDR1 as MNHEY and CDR2 as SMNVEV (reference sequence). V dropped 4 bases and J dropped 5; count of bases not matched to a gene: 7. The CDR3 is 15 residues long. The CDR3: CASSSGTGTYQPQHF. CDR3 nucleotide sequence: TGTGCCAGCAGTTCCGGGACAGGTACTTATCAGCCCCAGCATTTT.

On this clone itself: The sample contains more than one DNA sequence encoding this CDR3. The V gene is TRBV27, the J gene TRBJ2-1; D gene uncertain. CDR3 length equals 12 residues. The germline gives CDR1 MNHEY, CDR2 SMNVEV (reference sequence). V was trimmed by 5 bases and J by 1 base, leaving 3 bases between them. The CDR3 here is CASSTSYNEQFF. The CDR3 region has the DNA TGTGCCAGCAGTACGTCCTACAATGAGCAGTTCTTC.

The V call is TRBV5-8, the J call TRBJ2-3, with unresolved D. Germline V gene sequence: CDR1 SGHTS, CDR2 YDEGEE. The CDR3 has 13 amino acids. V lost 0 bases and J lost 6, with 8 bases in between. The CDR3 bases are TGTGCCAGCAGCTTGGTGGAGCTGGATACGCAGTATTTT. Residues: CASSLVELDTQYF. The full variable domain, with the rest looked up from reference TRBV5-8 and TRBJ2-3, is EAGVTQSPTHLIKTRGQQATLRCSPISGHTSVYWYQQALGLGLQFLLWYDEGEERNRGNFPPRFSGRQFPNYSSELNVNALELEDSALYLCASSLVELDTQYFGPGTRLTVL.

This clone was picked up a small number of times. The chain joins TRBV29-1 to TRBJ1-2; TRBD1 is a possible D gene (6 bases). CDR3 size: 13 residues. Germline CDR1 SQVTM, CDR2 ANQGSEA. Trimming removed 3 bases from V and 2 bases from J, with 10 bases in between. CDR3 bases: TGCAGCGTTGAGGGGGGGCAGAACTATGGCTACACCTTC. Protein sequence: CSVEGGQNYGYTF.

The chain combines TRBV6-5 with TRBJ1-2, with D perhaps TRBD1 (6 bases). The CDR3 totals 16 residues. V was pared by 0 bases and J by 3 bases, with 14 bases between. Per the germline V gene, CDR1 is MNHEY and CDR2 is SVGAGI. CDR3 nucleotides: TGTGCCAGCAGTTACTCGTCCGCAGGGGCCGACTATGGCTACACCTTC. This codes for CASSYSSAGADYGYTF.

V is TRBV19 and J is TRBJ1-1; D is ambiguous. Trimming pared 6 bases from V and 4 bases from J, leaving 18 bases between. Germline CDR1 and CDR2: LNHDA and SQIVND (reference sequence). The CDR3 runs to 15 residues. The CDR3: CASSPQAYWGTEAFF. CDR3 sequence (DNA): TGTGCCAGTAGCCCTCAGGCTTATTGGGGCACTGAAGCTTTCTTT.